This T cell receptor beta chain was retrieved from a study of molecular identifiers for immune sequencing clone quantification. TCRdb processed the PCR reads anew with MiXCR; each CDR3 protein has one entry. The table shows some 650,000 distinct CDR3 sequences, with just under 20% occurring only once. Germline CDR1 reads LGHNT; CDR2 reads FRNRAP. The CDR3 has 16 amino acids. Trimming took off 0 bases at V and 7 bases at J, with 16 bases between the two ends. The source of this sequence is a human donor in good health. Some libraries in this study had Jurkat cell RNA spiked in. This chain links TRBV12-5 with TRBJ2-1; D is possibly TRBD1 (5 bases). The material sequenced was naive CD8+ T cells from blood, with Jurkat cell RNA spiked in. Subset meaning: FACS-sorted CD8+CD4-CCR7+CD45RA+ naive T cells. CDR3 residues: CASGLVRRAGLNEQFF. CDR3 bases: TGTGCTAGTGGTTTGGTACGCCGGGCAGGGCTGAATGAGCAGTTCTTC.